Below, one T cell receptor beta chain is given with its context. The length of the CDR3 is 17 residues. V lost 3 bases and J lost 0; bases outside the gene matches: 4. Germline assignment: CDR1 MNHEY and CDR2 SMNVEV (reference sequence). This sample is part of a study of blood T cell repertoires in COVID-19. Study as a whole: Sites across the United States, Italy and Spain contributed samples from acute and convalescent COVID-19. T cells, B-cell-depleted T cells, or PBMCs provided the cDNA or gDNA that served as material.

Authors' processing steps: How many nucleated cells were present was estimated from reference gene primer amplification. Clones were read by immunoSEQ multiplex PCR, and TCRdb kept only the in-frame ones, dropping some. V, J and clone size derive from that table, while D and trimming were established from the DNA sequence. The data hold about 210,000 clones, with 80% to 90% observed a single time. This sequence joins TRBV27 and TRBJ2-1, with 11 bases aligning to TRBD1. The TCR originated in a man aged 50-60 years with active or convalescent COVID-19. Material: peripheral blood. CDR3 coding DNA: TGTGCCAGCAGTTTGGGGACAGGGGGTTTCTCCTACAATGAGCAGTTCTTC. This encodes CASSLGTGGFSYNEQFF.